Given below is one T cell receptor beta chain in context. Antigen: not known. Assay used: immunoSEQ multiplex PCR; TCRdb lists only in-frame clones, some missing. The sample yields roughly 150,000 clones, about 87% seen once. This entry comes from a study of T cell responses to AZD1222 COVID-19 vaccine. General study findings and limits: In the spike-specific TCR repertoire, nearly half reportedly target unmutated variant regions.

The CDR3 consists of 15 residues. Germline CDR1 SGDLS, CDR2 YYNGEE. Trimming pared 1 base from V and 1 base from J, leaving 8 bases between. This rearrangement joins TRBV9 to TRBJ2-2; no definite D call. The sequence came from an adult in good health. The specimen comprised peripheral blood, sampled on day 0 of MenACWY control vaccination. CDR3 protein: CASSVQLQNTGELFF. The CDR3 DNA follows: TGTGCCAGCAGCGTACAGTTACAGAACACCGGGGAGCTGTTTTTT.